A selection of T cell receptor beta chains follows, all from one sample in a study of shared clonotypes between healthy human individuals. Clones were sequenced by immunoSEQ multiplex PCR, and TCRdb holds only the in-frame ones, with some missing. The sample has about 1.1 million clones; roughly 80% are singletons. Sequenced: memory CD4+ T cells from PBMCs. These receptors all come from a man younger than 30 in good health. Some clones in this sample may be carry-over from other donors' samples. Both conserved end residues are trimmed from each CDR3. Fields, in order: CDR3 protein, J gene, V gene.

cdr3_aa: ASSFTAGSGANVLT
j_call: TRBJ2-6
v_call: TRBV5-1

cdr3_aa: ASSLTHSGNTIY
j_call: TRBJ1-3
v_call: TRBV11-1

cdr3_aa: ASRSWGSSNTGELF
j_call: TRBJ2-2
v_call: TRBV2

cdr3_aa: ASSWGQVGGGTEAF
j_call: TRBJ1-1
v_call: TRBV5-1

cdr3_aa: ACQKQGSGYT
j_call: TRBJ1-2
v_call: TRBV30

cdr3_aa: SVVRDGGPNEQF
j_call: TRBJ2-1
v_call: TRBV29-1

cdr3_aa: SVVSSSYEQY
j_call: TRBJ2-7
v_call: TRBV29-1

cdr3_aa: ASSPGDGTDTQY
j_call: TRBJ2-3
v_call: TRBV28

cdr3_aa: ASSIGEGYNEQF
j_call: TRBJ2-1
v_call: TRBV5-1

cdr3_aa: ASSLRGNTIY
j_call: TRBJ1-3
v_call: TRBV13

cdr3_aa: ASSVLTNTEAF
j_call: TRBJ1-1
v_call: TRBV9

cdr3_aa: ASSHWASLYEQY
j_call: TRBJ2-7
v_call: TRBV23-1

cdr3_aa: AIRDRARPGELF
j_call: TRBJ2-2
v_call: TRBV10-3

cdr3_aa: ASSYGTNTEAF
j_call: TRBJ1-1
v_call: TRBV6-5

cdr3_aa: ASSQRGRWTGEPEQF
j_call: TRBJ2-1
v_call: TRBV14

cdr3_aa: ASSHRTGTYEQY
j_call: TRBJ2-7
v_call: TRBV7-2

cdr3_aa: ASKWDRVSDQPQH
j_call: TRBJ1-5
v_call: TRBV2

cdr3_aa: ASSYSGVTGELF
j_call: TRBJ2-2
v_call: TRBV6-5

cdr3_aa: ASSLFRRGETQY
j_call: TRBJ2-5
v_call: TRBV7-9

cdr3_aa: ASSETGEDGYT
j_call: TRBJ1-2
v_call: TRBV2

cdr3_aa: ASSLNRGRGTEAF
j_call: TRBJ1-1
v_call: TRBV27

cdr3_aa: ASGLAGTPPYEQY
j_call: TRBJ2-7
v_call: TRBV12-5

cdr3_aa: ASSQERLERNEQF
j_call: TRBJ2-1
v_call: TRBV4-1

cdr3_aa: ASSPTGQRPGTQH
j_call: TRBJ1-5
v_call: TRBV28

cdr3_aa: ASSVDELVYEQY
j_call: TRBJ2-7
v_call: TRBV9

cdr3_aa: ASSRTTGSSYNEQF
j_call: TRBJ2-1
v_call: TRBV7-8

cdr3_aa: ASTGTGYEQY
j_call: TRBJ2-7
v_call: TRBV2

cdr3_aa: ASSTDGTGGEKLF
j_call: TRBJ1-4
v_call: TRBV5-1

cdr3_aa: ASSPDPGQGTYGYT
j_call: TRBJ1-2
v_call: TRBV18

cdr3_aa: ASSRDRASSQPQH
j_call: TRBJ1-5
v_call: TRBV2

cdr3_aa: ASSTLAGAKNIQY
j_call: TRBJ2-4
v_call: TRBV28

cdr3_aa: ASSLERNQPQH
j_call: TRBJ1-5
v_call: TRBV7-2

cdr3_aa: ASSMVDTSSGNTIY
j_call: TRBJ1-3
v_call: TRBV19

cdr3_aa: ASSTGQGSVTAGANVLT
j_call: TRBJ2-6
v_call: TRBV7-9

cdr3_aa: ASAPQLNTEAF
j_call: TRBJ1-1
v_call: TRBV2

cdr3_aa: ASTDRGANQPQH
j_call: TRBJ1-5
v_call: TRBV2

cdr3_aa: ASSDWGPTEAF
j_call: TRBJ1-1
v_call: TRBV6-1

cdr3_aa: ASRDDVNLGRQY
j_call: TRBJ2-7
v_call: TRBV2

cdr3_aa: ASHHLGGTGGETQY
j_call: TRBJ2-5
v_call: TRBV5-4

cdr3_aa: AISERAGVGTEAF
j_call: TRBJ1-1
v_call: TRBV10-3

cdr3_aa: ASSSNTNTEAF
j_call: TRBJ1-1
v_call: TRBV7-3

cdr3_aa: ASSESGTTNEKLF
j_call: TRBJ1-4
v_call: TRBV10-2

cdr3_aa: ASSVLSYEQY
j_call: TRBJ2-7
v_call: TRBV2

cdr3_aa: ASNFPGGNYGYT
j_call: TRBJ1-2
v_call: TRBV19

cdr3_aa: ASSLGEGTEQY
j_call: TRBJ2-7
v_call: TRBV7-9

cdr3_aa: ASSPLVGSPRRQY
j_call: TRBJ2-7
v_call: TRBV7-6

cdr3_aa: ASQLTASSGNTIY
j_call: TRBJ1-3
v_call: TRBV6-6

cdr3_aa: ASSLATPGGRGNQPQH
j_call: TRBJ1-5
v_call: TRBV7-9

cdr3_aa: ASRWGNTEAF
j_call: TRBJ1-1
v_call: TRBV2